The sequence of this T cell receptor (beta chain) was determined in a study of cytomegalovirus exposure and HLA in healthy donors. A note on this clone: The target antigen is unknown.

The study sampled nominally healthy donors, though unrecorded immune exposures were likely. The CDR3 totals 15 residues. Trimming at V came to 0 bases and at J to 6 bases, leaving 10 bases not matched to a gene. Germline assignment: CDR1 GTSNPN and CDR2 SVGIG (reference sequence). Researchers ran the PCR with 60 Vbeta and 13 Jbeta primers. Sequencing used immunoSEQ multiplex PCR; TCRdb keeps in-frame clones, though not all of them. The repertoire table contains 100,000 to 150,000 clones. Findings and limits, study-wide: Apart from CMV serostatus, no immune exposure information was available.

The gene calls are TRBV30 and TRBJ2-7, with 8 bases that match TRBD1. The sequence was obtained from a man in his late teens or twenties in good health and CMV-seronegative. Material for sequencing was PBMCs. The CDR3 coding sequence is TGTGCCTGGAGTGTAGGTTGGGCAGGGGGCTGCGAGCAGTACTTC. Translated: CAWSVGWAGGCEQYF. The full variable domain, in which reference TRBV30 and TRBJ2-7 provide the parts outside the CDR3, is SQTIHQWPATLVQPVGSPLSLECTVEGTSNPNLYWYRQAAGRGLQLLFYSVGIGQISSEVPQNLSASRPQDRQFILSSKKLLLSDSGFYLCAWSVGWAGGCEQYFGPGTRLTVT.